The 14 T cell receptor beta chains in this list originate from one sample, sequenced in a study of cytomegalovirus exposure and HLA in healthy donors (dated by TCRdb to the late 2010s). Library preparation employed the immunoSEQ multiplex PCR assay. For the multiplex PCR, a mixture combining 60 forward primers for TCR Vbeta segments and 13 reverse primers for TCR Jbeta segments was used. TCRdb carries this immuneACCESS record with in-frame sequences only. Its versions omit some clonotypes, under half of them owing to an unresolved V gene in the studies checked, with the rest unexplained. The sample yields 130,000 to 150,000 clones; roughly 80% were counted once. The top ten hold about 3.9% of the sample. Input material: PBMCs. The receptors derive from a man aged 35 to 55 in good health and CMV-seropositive.

The rearrangement joins TRBV5-1 to TRBJ2-3; TRBD2 agrees at 9 bases. There are 16 residues in the CDR3. Germline assignment: CDR1 SGHRS and CDR2 YFSETQ. V shed 4 bases, J shed 0 bases, and the junction held 6 bases outside the gene matches. CDR3 in DNA: TGCGCCAGCAGCCTCTCTAGCGGGGCTAGCACAGATACGCAGTATTTT. It translates to CASSLSSGASTDTQYF.

The chain recombines TRBV10-2 with TRBJ2-2; 7 bases match TRBD1. Looked up from germline, CDR1 is WSHSY and CDR2 is SAAADI. This CDR3 comprises 17 residues. Trimming at V came to 6 bases and at J to 2 bases, leaving 12 bases not matched to a gene. The CDR3 is CASSAGPGQLNTGELFF. CDR3 sequence (DNA): TGCGCCAGCAGCGCCGGACCGGGACAGCTCAACACCGGGGAGCTGTTTTTT.

The chain links TRBV5-4 to TRBJ2-7, with 8 nucleotides matching TRBD1. The V gene end was trimmed by 3 bases and the J gene end by 7 bases; junction bases not matched to a gene: 12. The germline gives CDR1 SGHNT, CDR2 YYREEE (reference sequence). CDR3 length equals 15 residues. The CDR3 protein is CASSSWRTGSGEQYF. CDR3 sequence (DNA): TGTGCCAGCAGCTCCTGGAGGACAGGGAGCGGTGAGCAGTACTTC. The full variable domain, its missing parts supplied by reference TRBV5-4 and TRBJ2-7, is ETGVTQSPTHLIKTRGQQVTLRCSSQSGHNTVSWYQQALGQGPQFIFQYYREEENGRGNFPPRFSGLQFPNYSSELNVNALELDDSALYLCASSSWRTGSGEQYFGPGTRLTVT.

The chain is built from TRBV30 and TRBJ1-1; D ambiguous. Germline V gene lookup returns CDR1 GTSNPN and CDR2 SVGIG (reference sequence). The V and J ends lost 0 bases and 3 bases respectively, with 11 bases between them. The CDR3 loop spans 14 amino acids. In DNA, the CDR3 is TGTGCCTGGAGTGTAAATCTCGGGGACACTGAAGCTTTCTTT. This gives the protein CAWSVNLGDTEAFF.

V gene TRBV5-6 combines with J gene TRBJ2-3; no reliable D call. The germline V gene has CDR1 SGHDT and CDR2 YYEEEE. V lost 4 bases and J 3 bases, leaving 12 bases between the germline ends. The length of the CDR3 is 14 residues. CDR3 amino acids: CASSLWSATDTQYF. In DNA form, the CDR3 reads TGTGCCAGCAGCCTCTGGTCAGCGACAGATACGCAGTATTTT.

About this clone itself: The junction departs from germline at one end; a sequencing error may be responsible. The chain links TRBV4-1 to TRBJ2-3, with TRBD2 as a possible D gene (5 bases). Germline V CDR1 and CDR2: MGHRA, YSYEKL. CDR3 size: 14 residues. The CDR3 coding sequence is TGCGCCAGCCGCCAGAGAGGGAGCACAGATACGCAGTATTTT. Translated: CASRQRGSTDTQYF.

The gene calls are TRBV7-9 and TRBJ2-2; D is possibly TRBD2 (6 bases). CDR3 length equals 14 residues. V lost 4 bases, J lost 6 bases, and 12 bases lay in between. CDR1 and CDR2 from the germline V gene are SEHNR and FQNEAQ (reference sequence). CDR3 in DNA: TGTGCCAGCAGCTGGTATACTAGCTCCGGGGAGCTGTTTTTT. Protein sequence: CASSWYTSSGELFF.

Worth noting for this clone: One junction end disagrees with the germline gene, perhaps due to a read error. DNA of the CDR3: TGTGCCAGCAGCTTATCCCCCGGGACAGGGGGTTTT. Its translation is CASSLSPGTGGF. This chain links TRBV7-9 with TRBJ1-3; TRBD1 agrees at 11 bases. The CDR3 length is 12 residues. Germline assignment: CDR1 SEHNR and CDR2 FQNEAQ (reference sequence).

V gene TRBV7-3 combines with J gene TRBJ2-3, with a possible D match to TRBD1 (6 bases). The CDR3 runs to 14 residues. Looked up from germline, CDR1 is SGHTA and CDR2 is FQGTGA. V dropped 6 bases and J dropped 4 bases, with 14 bases sitting between them. The CDR3 spells CASSKGRGADTQYF. CDR3 in DNA: TGTGCCAGCAGTAAGGGCAGGGGAGCAGATACGCAGTATTTT. Complete variable domain (other parts from reference TRBV7-3 and TRBJ2-3): GAGVSQTPSNKVTEKGKYVELRCDPISGHTALYWYRQSLGQGPEFLIYFQGTGAADDSGLPNDRFFAVRPEGSVSTLKIQRTERGDSAVYLCASSKGRGADTQYFGPGTRLTVL.

The CDR3 loop is CASSLGASGRNTDTQYF. Written as DNA, the CDR3 is TGCGCCAGCAGCTTGGGGGCTAGCGGGAGGAACACAGATACGCAGTATTTT. The chain joins TRBV5-1 to TRBJ2-3; TRBD2 matches at 11 bases. Germline loops: CDR1 SGHRS, CDR2 YFSETQ. The CDR3 totals 17 residues. Germline trimming cut 0 bases from V and 2 bases from J; bases unmatched to any gene: 5.

The chain carries TRBV19 and TRBJ1-5; weak D call: TRBD1 (6 bases). Trimming removed 7 bases from V and 3 bases from J, with 16 bases in between. The CDR3 extends over 15 amino acids. Germline V gene data show CDR1 as LNHDA and CDR2 as SQIVND (reference sequence). In DNA form, the CDR3 reads TGTGCCAGTACTCGGGACAAAGCATTCAATCAGCCCCAGCATTTT. Translation: CASTRDKAFNQPQHF.

CDR3 residues: CASSVGPGSNQPQHF. In nucleotides, the CDR3 is TGTGCCAGCAGCGTAGGTCCCGGGTCCAATCAGCCCCAGCATTTT. The V gene is TRBV9, the J gene TRBJ1-5; D unclear. Germline V gene data show CDR1 as SGDLS and CDR2 as YYNGEE. There are 15 residues in the CDR3. The V end was cut by 0 bases, the J end by 3 bases, with 10 bases between.

The V gene is TRBV5-1, the J gene TRBJ1-5; 10 bases map to TRBD1. Per germline, CDR1 SGHRS and CDR2 YFSETQ. J lost 7 bases, V lost 0 bases, and 1 base had no gene match. There are 14 residues in the CDR3. Here the CDR3 DNA reads TGCGCCAGCAGCTTGGGGGACAGGGGCCAGCCCCAGCATTTT. Translated, it gives CASSLGDRGQPQHF.

This clone was counted a single time. The V and J genes are TRBV18 and TRBJ2-5; 8 positions agree with TRBD1. J was trimmed by 5 bases and V by 3 bases; bases with no gene match: 14. CDR1 and CDR2 (germline): KGHSH, LQKENI. The CDR3 extends over 17 amino acids. Here the CDR3 reads CASSPAAGGSSWETQYF. CDR3 sequence (DNA): TGTGCCAGCTCACCGGCGGCAGGGGGCTCATCTTGGGAGACCCAGTACTTC.